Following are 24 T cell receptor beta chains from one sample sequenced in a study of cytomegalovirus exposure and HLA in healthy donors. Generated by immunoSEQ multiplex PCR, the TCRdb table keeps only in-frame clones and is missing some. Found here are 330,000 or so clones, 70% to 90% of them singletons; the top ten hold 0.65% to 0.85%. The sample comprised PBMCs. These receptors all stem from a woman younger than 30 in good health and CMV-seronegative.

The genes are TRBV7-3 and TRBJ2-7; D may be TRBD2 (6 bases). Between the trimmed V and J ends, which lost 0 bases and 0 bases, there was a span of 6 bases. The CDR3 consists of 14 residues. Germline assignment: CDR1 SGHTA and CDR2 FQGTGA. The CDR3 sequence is CASSLTGSSYEQYF. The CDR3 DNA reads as TGTGCCAGCAGCTTAACCGGGAGCTCCTACGAGCAGTACTTC.

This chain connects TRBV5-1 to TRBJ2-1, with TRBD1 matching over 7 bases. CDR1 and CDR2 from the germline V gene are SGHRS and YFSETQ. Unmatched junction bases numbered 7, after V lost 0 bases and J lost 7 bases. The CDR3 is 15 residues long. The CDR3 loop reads CASSLGAGGVNEQFF. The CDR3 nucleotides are TGCGCCAGCAGCTTGGGTGCAGGGGGAGTTAATGAGCAGTTCTTC.

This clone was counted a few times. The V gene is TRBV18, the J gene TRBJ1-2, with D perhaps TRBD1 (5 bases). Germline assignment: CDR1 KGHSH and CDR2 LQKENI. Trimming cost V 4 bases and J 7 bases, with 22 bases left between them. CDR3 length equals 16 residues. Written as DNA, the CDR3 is TGTGCCAGCTCACAACTCGACACTGCCACAGGCGTTGGCTACACCTTC. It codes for CASSQLDTATGVGYTF.

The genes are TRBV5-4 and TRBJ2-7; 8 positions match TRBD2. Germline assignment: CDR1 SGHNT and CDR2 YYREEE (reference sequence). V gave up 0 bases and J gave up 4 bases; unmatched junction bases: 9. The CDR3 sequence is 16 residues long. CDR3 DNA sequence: TGTGCCAGCAGCTTGGGCACGGAGCGGGAGTCGTACGAGCAGTACTTC. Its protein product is CASSLGTERESYEQYF.

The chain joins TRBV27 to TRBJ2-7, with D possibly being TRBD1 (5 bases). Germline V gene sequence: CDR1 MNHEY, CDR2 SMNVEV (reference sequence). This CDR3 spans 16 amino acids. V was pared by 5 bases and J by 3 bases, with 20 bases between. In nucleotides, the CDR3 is TGTGCCAGCAGTCCAATCGGACAAACCGCACGCTACGAGCAGTACTTC. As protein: CASSPIGQTARYEQYF.

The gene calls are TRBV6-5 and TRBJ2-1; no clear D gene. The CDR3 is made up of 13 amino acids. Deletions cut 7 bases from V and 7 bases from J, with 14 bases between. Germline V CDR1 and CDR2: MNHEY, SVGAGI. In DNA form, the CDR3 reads TGTGCCAGCACCGATTGGGTCAGGAATGAGCAGTTCTTC. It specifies CASTDWVRNEQFF.

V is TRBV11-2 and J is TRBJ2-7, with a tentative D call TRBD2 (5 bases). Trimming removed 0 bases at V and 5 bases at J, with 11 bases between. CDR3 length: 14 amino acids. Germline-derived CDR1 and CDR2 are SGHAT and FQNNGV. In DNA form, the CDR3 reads TGTGCCAGCAGCTTAGAGGGGTACGGGAACGAGCAGTACTTC. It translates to CASSLEGYGNEQYF.

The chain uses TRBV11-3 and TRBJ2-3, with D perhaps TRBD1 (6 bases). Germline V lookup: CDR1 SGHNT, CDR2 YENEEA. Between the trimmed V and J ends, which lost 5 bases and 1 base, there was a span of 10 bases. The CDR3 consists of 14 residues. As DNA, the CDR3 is TGTGCCAGCAGCGGTGGGGGCGGCACAGATACGCAGTATTTT. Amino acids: CASSGGGGTDTQYF.

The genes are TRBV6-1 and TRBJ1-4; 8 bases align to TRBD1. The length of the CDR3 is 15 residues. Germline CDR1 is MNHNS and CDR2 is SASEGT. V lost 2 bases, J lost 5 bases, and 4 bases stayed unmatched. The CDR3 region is CASSEQQGVNEKLFF. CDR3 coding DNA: TGTGCCAGCAGTGAACAACAGGGGGTCAATGAAAAACTGTTTTTT.

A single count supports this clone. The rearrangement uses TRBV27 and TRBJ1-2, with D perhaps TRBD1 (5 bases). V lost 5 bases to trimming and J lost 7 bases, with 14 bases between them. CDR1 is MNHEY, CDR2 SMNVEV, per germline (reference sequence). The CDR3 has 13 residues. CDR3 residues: CASSPSNGGGYTF. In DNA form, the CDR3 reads TGTGCCAGCAGTCCTTCTAACGGGGGTGGCTACACCTTC.

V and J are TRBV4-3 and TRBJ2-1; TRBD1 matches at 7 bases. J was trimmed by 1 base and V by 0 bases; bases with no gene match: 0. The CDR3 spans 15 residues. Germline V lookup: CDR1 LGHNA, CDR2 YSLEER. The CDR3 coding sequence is TGCGCCAGCAGCCAAGACAGGGGGTCCTACAATGAGCAGTTCTTC. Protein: CASSQDRGSYNEQFF.

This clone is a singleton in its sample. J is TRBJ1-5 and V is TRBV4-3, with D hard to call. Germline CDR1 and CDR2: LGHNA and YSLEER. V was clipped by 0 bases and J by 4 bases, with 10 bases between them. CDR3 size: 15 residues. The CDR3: CASSQDSGPNQPQHF. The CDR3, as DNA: TGCGCCAGCAGCCAAGACAGCGGTCCGAATCAGCCCCAGCATTTT.

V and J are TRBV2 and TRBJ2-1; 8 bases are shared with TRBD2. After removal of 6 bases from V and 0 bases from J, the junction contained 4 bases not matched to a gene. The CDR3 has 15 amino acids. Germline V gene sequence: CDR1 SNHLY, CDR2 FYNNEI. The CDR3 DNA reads TGTGCCAGCAGCGTAGCGGGAAGCTCCTACAATGAGCAGTTCTTC. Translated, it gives CASSVAGSSYNEQFF.

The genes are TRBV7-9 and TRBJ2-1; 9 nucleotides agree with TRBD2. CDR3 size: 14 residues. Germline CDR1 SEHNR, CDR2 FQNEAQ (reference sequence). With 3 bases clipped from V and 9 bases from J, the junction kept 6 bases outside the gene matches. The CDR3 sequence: CASSLAGGHGEQFF. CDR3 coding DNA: TGTGCCAGCAGCTTGGCGGGAGGGCATGGTGAGCAGTTCTTC.

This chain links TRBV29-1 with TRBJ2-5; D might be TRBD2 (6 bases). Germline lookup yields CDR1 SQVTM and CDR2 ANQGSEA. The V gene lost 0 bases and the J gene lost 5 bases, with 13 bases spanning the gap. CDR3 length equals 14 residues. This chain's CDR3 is CSVEDGGARETQYF. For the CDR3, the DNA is TGCAGCGTTGAAGACGGGGGTGCTAGGGAGACCCAGTACTTC.

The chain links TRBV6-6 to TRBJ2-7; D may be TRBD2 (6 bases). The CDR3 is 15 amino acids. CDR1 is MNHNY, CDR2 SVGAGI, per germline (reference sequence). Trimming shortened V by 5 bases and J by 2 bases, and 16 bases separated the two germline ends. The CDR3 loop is CASSQGLLTTYEQYF. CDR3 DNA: TGTGCCAGCAGTCAGGGACTTCTAACTACCTACGAGCAGTACTTC.

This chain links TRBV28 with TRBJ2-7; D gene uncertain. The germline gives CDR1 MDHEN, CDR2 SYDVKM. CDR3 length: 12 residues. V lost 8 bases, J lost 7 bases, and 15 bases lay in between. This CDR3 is CASQITSVEQYF. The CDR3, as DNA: TGTGCCAGCCAAATCACTTCGGTTGAGCAGTACTTC.

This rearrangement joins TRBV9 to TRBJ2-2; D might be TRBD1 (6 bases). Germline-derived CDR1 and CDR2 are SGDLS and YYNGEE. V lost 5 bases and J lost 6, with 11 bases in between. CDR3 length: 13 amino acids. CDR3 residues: CASSNRVPGELFF. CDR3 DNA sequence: TGTGCCAGCAGTAACAGGGTACCCGGGGAGCTGTTTTTT. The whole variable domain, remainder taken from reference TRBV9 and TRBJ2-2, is DSGVTQTPKHLITATGQRVTLRCSPRSGDLSVYWYQQSLDQGLQFLIQYYNGEERAKGNILERFSAQQFPDLHSELNLSSLELGDSALYFCASSNRVPGELFFGEGSRLTVL.

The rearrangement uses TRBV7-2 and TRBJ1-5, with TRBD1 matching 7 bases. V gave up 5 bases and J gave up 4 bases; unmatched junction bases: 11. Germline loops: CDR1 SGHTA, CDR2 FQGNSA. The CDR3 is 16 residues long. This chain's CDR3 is CASSPMTGFGNQPQHF. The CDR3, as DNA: TGTGCCAGCAGCCCCATGACAGGGTTTGGGAATCAGCCCCAGCATTTT.

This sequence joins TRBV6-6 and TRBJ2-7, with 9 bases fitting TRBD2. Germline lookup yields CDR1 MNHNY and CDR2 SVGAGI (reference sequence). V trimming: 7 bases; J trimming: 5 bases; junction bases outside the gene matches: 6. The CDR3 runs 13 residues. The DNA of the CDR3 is TGTGCCAGCATGTGGCGGGAGGGCGACGAGCAGTACTTC. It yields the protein CASMWREGDEQYF.

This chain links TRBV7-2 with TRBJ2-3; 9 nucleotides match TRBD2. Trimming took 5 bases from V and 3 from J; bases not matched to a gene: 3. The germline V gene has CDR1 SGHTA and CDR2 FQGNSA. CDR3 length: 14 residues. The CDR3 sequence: CASSRLAETDTQYF. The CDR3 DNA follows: TGTGCCAGCAGCAGACTAGCGGAGACAGATACGCAGTATTTT.

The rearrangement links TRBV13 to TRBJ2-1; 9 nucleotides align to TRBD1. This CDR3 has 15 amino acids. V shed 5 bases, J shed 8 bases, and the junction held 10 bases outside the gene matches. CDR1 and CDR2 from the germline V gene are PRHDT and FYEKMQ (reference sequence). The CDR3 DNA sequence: TGTGCCAGCAGCCCCGGGACAGGGAAAACGGATGAGCAGTTCTTC. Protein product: CASSPGTGKTDEQFF.

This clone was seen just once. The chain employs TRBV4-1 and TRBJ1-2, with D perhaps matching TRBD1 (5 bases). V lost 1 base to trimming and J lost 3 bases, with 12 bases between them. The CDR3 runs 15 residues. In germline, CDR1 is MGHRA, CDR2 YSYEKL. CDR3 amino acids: CASSQGVGGYYGYTF. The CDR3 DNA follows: TGCGCCAGCAGCCAAGGGGTGGGGGGATACTATGGCTACACCTTC.

DNA of the CDR3: TGTGCCAGTGCCCTGACAGGGGAGGGCTATGGCTACACCTTC. Amino acids: CASALTGEGYGYTF. This sequence joins TRBV19 and TRBJ1-2; TRBD1 matches at 8 bases. There are 14 residues in the CDR3. Trimming cost V 8 bases and J 4 bases; bases outside gene matches: 9. The germline gives CDR1 LNHDA, CDR2 SQIVND (reference sequence).